What follows are 32 T cell receptor beta chains derived from one specimen sequenced in a study of shared clonotypes between healthy human individuals (dated by TCRdb to 2018 to 2021). The library was produced with the immunoSEQ multiplex PCR assay. The source is immuneACCESS, and TCRdb retained only in-frame sequences with V and J called. Part of the clones is not carried over; for the studies checked, unresolved V genes explain less than half of this, and the remainder is unexplained. The sample table shows about 2 million clones, and roughly 94% are seen once. The ten largest clones capture 0.13% of the sample. Sequenced material: naive CD4+ T cells sorted from blood. The cell subset or site label here, explained by the study, means: CD45RA+ positively selected. The receptors stem from a man younger than 30 in good health.

The V and J genes are TRBV15 and TRBJ2-2; 12 nucleotides line up with TRBD2. V trimming: 7 bases; J trimming: 5 bases; junction bases outside the gene matches: 11. The CDR3 spans 17 residues. Germline CDR1 is LNHNV and CDR2 is YYDKDF (reference sequence). The CDR3 here is CATTKPGLAGFTGELFF. The DNA of the CDR3 is TGTGCCACCACCAAACCGGGACTAGCGGGTTTTACCGGGGAGCTGTTTTTT.

The V and J genes are TRBV28 and TRBJ1-2; 8 positions agree with TRBD1. In germline, CDR1 is MDHEN, CDR2 SYDVKM. This CDR3 has 11 amino acids. With 9 bases clipped from V and 7 bases from J, the junction kept 4 bases outside the gene matches. CDR3 coding DNA: TGTGCCAGTACGGACAGGGTTGGCTACACCTTC. This translates into CASTDRVGYTF.

V gene TRBV5-1 combines with J gene TRBJ2-3, with 11 bases matching TRBD2. V dropped 5 bases and J dropped 0; count of bases not matched to a gene: 8. The CDR3 runs 17 residues. Germline values: CDR1 SGHRS, CDR2 YFSETQ. The CDR3 is CASRRLAGTSSTDTQYF. CDR3 nucleotides: TGCGCCAGCAGGAGACTAGCGGGGACCTCTAGCACAGATACGCAGTATTTT.

A word on this clone: The sample holds other DNA sequences that translate to the same CDR3. DNA for the CDR3: TGTGCCAGCAGCCTAGGGGGACAGGGTAATTCACCCCTCCACTTT. It is translated as CASSLGGQGNSPLHF. The V gene is TRBV7-9, the J gene TRBJ1-6; 9 bases agree with TRBD1. V lost 5 bases to trimming and J lost 6 bases; unmatched junction nucleotides: 5. This CDR3 spans 15 amino acids. In germline, CDR1 is SEHNR, CDR2 FQNEAQ (reference sequence).

The rearrangement uses TRBV7-8 and TRBJ1-5, with 10 bases that match TRBD1. Germline V gene sequence: CDR1 SGHVS, CDR2 FQNEAQ. This CDR3 spans 18 amino acids. Germline trimming cut 5 bases from V and 10 bases from J; bases unmatched to any gene: 20. The DNA for the CDR3 is TGTGCCAGCAGCCCACTTGGGGGACAGGGGCCCCAGCGATTCCCCCAGCATTTT. Translating it yields CASSPLGGQGPQRFPQHF. The full variable domain, its missing parts supplied by reference TRBV7-8 and TRBJ1-5, is GAGVSQSPRYKVAKRGQDVALRCDPISGHVSLFWYQQALGQGPEFLTYFQNEAQLDKSGLPSDRFFAERPEGSVSTLKIQRTQQEDSAVYLCASSPLGGQGPQRFPQHFGDGTRLSIL.

A note on this clone: This same CDR3 is encoded by further DNA sequences in the sample. The chain combines TRBV10-3 with TRBJ2-2; the match to TRBD1 covers 10 bases. This CDR3 contains 16 residues. The V segment lost 2 bases and the J segment 4 bases; nucleotides outside the gene matches: 4. Looked up from germline, CDR1 is ENHRY and CDR2 is SYGVKD. CDR3 in DNA: TGTGCCATCAGTGAGGGGACAGGGGCGAGCACCGGGGAGCTGTTTTTT. Its protein is CAISEGTGASTGELFF.

The CDR3 DNA is TGTGCAACAGGGGGCGGTCGGGAGCAGCCCCAGCATTTT. Translating gives CATGGGREQPQHF. The chain is built from TRBV30 and TRBJ1-5; TRBD1 agrees at 9 bases. The CDR3 spans 13 residues. Germline values: CDR1 GTSNPN, CDR2 SVGIG (reference sequence). Complete variable domain (other parts from reference TRBV30 and TRBJ1-5): SQTIHQWPATLVQPVGSPLSLECTVEGTSNPNLYWYRQAAGRGLQLLFYSVGIGQISSEVPQNLSASRPQDRQFILSSKKLLLSDSGFYLCATGGGREQPQHFGDGTRLSIL.

This clone was observed a single time. CDR3 DNA sequence: TGTGCCAGCAGCAACATCCCTAATTCACCCCTCCACTTT. Translation: CASSNIPNSPLHF. This sequence joins TRBV21-1 and TRBJ1-6; TRBD1, as called in the table, went unchecked against the DNA. TRBV21-1 is flagged as a pseudogene. The CDR3 contains 13 residues.

This clone is a singleton in its sample. V is TRBV11-1 and J is TRBJ1-2; no clear D gene. The CDR3 totals 13 residues. Germline V lookup: CDR1 SGHAT, CDR2 FQDESV (reference sequence). The germline V and J ends were trimmed by 3 bases and 8 bases, with 13 bases remaining between them. The DNA for the CDR3 is TGTGCCAGCAGCTTCTGGGGTTCGGAGGGCTACACCTTC. Amino acid sequence: CASSFWGSEGYTF.

The V and J genes are TRBV27 and TRBJ1-2; a possible D gene is TRBD1 (6 bases). Trimming took 6 bases from V and 4 from J, leaving 12 bases between them. Germline V gives CDR1 MNHEY, CDR2 SMNVEV (reference sequence). CDR3 length equals 13 residues. The CDR3: CASSQGFGYGYTF. The CDR3 DNA follows: TGTGCCAGCAGCCAGGGGTTTGGCTATGGCTACACCTTC.

This rearrangement joins TRBV6-1 to TRBJ2-7; maybe TRBD1 (5 bases). The germline CDR1 and CDR2 sequences are MNHNS and SASEGT. The ends were cut back, 1 base at V and 5 bases at J, with 15 bases in the middle. The length of the CDR3 is 15 residues. The CDR3 region has the DNA TGTGCCAGCAGTGAAGGAGATGGCAGGGTCAACGAGCAGTACTTC. Amino acids: CASSEGDGRVNEQYF.

Remarks on this clone: Other DNA sequences of this sample code for an identical CDR3. The chain joins TRBV28 to TRBJ2-7, with 9 bases identical to TRBD1. V trimming: 8 bases; J trimming: 6 bases; junction bases outside the gene matches: 5. This CDR3 has 12 residues. Germline CDR1 is MDHEN and CDR2 is SYDVKM. The CDR3 DNA is TGTGCCAGCCGGACAGGGGTCGGCGAGCAGTACTTC. This codes for CASRTGVGEQYF.

On this clone itself: Other nucleotide sequences in the sample specify the same CDR3. V is TRBV10-3 and J is TRBJ2-1, with 10 bases matching TRBD2. The CDR3 loop spans 15 amino acids. V dropped 3 bases and J dropped 2; count of bases not matched to a gene: 1. Germline V gene data show CDR1 as ENHRY and CDR2 as SYGVKD. The CDR3 DNA reads as TGTGCCATCAGTGAAGCGGGGGGGCCCTACAATGAGCAGTTCTTC. Translation gives CAISEAGGPYNEQFF.

CDR3 sequence reads: CASSLFRSAGTGELFF. DNA for the CDR3: TGTGCCAGCAGCTTGTTTAGATCTGCAGGGACCGGGGAGCTGTTTTTT. V gene TRBV5-4 combines with J gene TRBJ2-2; tentative D call: TRBD1 (5 bases). This CDR3 contains 16 residues. Trimming pared 1 base from V and 5 bases from J, leaving 15 bases between. Germline V gives CDR1 SGHNT, CDR2 YYREEE (reference sequence).

This sequence joins TRBV2 and TRBJ2-1; TRBD2 matches 13 bases. This CDR3 has 15 residues. Germline-derived CDR1 and CDR2 are SNHLY and FYNNEI. Trimming cost V 4 bases and J 6 bases; bases outside gene matches: 3. The CDR3, as DNA: TGTGCCAGCAGTGTTAGACTAGCGGGGGGCAATGAGCAGTTCTTC. Translation: CASSVRLAGGNEQFF.

The rearrangement uses TRBV11-2 and TRBJ2-1, with 7 bases matching TRBD2. Trimming removed 8 bases from V and 0 bases from J; junction bases left unmatched: 19. The CDR3 is 19 residues long. Germline CDR1 SGHAT, CDR2 FQNNGV. The CDR3 reads CASFGGDGRARRSYNEQFF. DNA for the CDR3: TGTGCCAGCTTTGGGGGGGACGGGAGAGCCCGTCGCTCCTACAATGAGCAGTTCTTC. The full variable domain, completed using reference TRBV11-2 and TRBJ2-1, is EAGVAQSPRYKIIEKRQSVAFWCNPISGHATLYWYQQILGQGPKLLIQFQNNGVVDDSQLPKDRFSAERLKGVDSTLKIQPAKLEDSAVYLCASFGGDGRARRSYNEQFFGPGTRLTVL.

The chain recombines TRBV12-2 with TRBJ1-4; TRBD1 was called by the table and not checked on the DNA. TRBV12-2 is reported as a pseudogene. The CDR3 totals 17 residues. The CDR3 is CASRPPGQGATNEKLFF. The CDR3 DNA reads as TGTGCAAGTCGCCCCCCGGGACAGGGCGCAACTAATGAAAAACTGTTTTTT.

V gene TRBV6-7 combines with J gene TRBJ2-5; the D gene is possibly TRBD2 (6 bases). TRBV6-7 is an ORF, and what it does is uncertain. This CDR3 is 13 amino acids long. V lost 5 bases, J lost 2 bases, and 9 bases lay in between. CDR3 coding DNA: TGTGCCAGCAGTCCCGGAGGGCAAGAGACCCAGTACTTC. It translates to CASSPGGQETQYF.

Remarks on this clone: This may stem from a read error, because a much larger clone lies one nucleotide away. The chain carries TRBV11-2 and TRBJ2-7, with 10 bases that match TRBD1. V trimming: 4 bases; J trimming: 2 bases; junction bases outside the gene matches: 2. The length of the CDR3 is 14 residues. Germline V gene sequence: CDR1 SGHAT, CDR2 FQNNGV. CDR3 nucleotide sequence: TGTGCCAGCAGCTACGGGACAGGGGCCTACGAGCAGTACTTC. Its protein is CASSYGTGAYEQYF.

J is TRBJ2-3 and V is TRBV6-1; D call uncertain. V was pared by 5 bases and J by 0 bases, with 12 bases between. The CDR3 spans 15 residues. Germline V gene sequence: CDR1 MNHNS, CDR2 SASEGT. CDR3 coding DNA: TGTGCCAGCAGTACTTTATACTCTAGCACAGATACGCAGTATTTT. It translates to CASSTLYSSTDTQYF.

The chain couples TRBV9 to TRBJ2-1; 7 bases map to TRBD1. CDR3 length equals 14 residues. The V and J ends lost 2 bases and 7 bases, in that order; junction bases with no gene match: 6. Germline CDR1 SGDLS, CDR2 YYNGEE. CDR3 residues: CASSVWTGTNEQFF. In DNA, the CDR3 is TGTGCCAGCAGCGTTTGGACAGGTACGAATGAGCAGTTCTTC.

This clone was seen only once. This CDR3 reads CASSLKPGLEQFF. Here the CDR3 DNA reads TGTGCCAGCAGCCTCAAACCGGGACTTGAGCAGTTCTTC. This sequence joins TRBV7-2 and TRBJ2-1; D possibly corresponds to TRBD2 (6 bases). Germline V lookup: CDR1 SGHTA, CDR2 FQGNSA. V was shortened by 5 bases and J by 9 bases, with 14 bases between the two germline ends. The CDR3 length is 13 residues.

V gene TRBV15 combines with J gene TRBJ2-1, with TRBD2 identical over 13 bases. CDR1 LNHNV and CDR2 YYDKDF come from the germline V gene (reference sequence). V was clipped by 5 bases and J by 8 bases; unmatched bases: 6. The length of the CDR3 is 15 residues. CDR3 loop: CATSAGLAGADEQFF. The CDR3 nucleotides read TGTGCCACCAGCGCTGGACTAGCGGGAGCGGATGAGCAGTTCTTC.

The chain employs TRBV2 and TRBJ2-1; the D gene is possibly TRBD2 (5 bases). V gave up 4 bases and J gave up 9 bases, with 16 bases separating them. The CDR3 spans 14 residues. In germline, CDR1 is SNHLY, CDR2 FYNNEI. CDR3 DNA sequence: TGTGCCAGCAGTGCCGTTCCAGGTGAGGGTGAGCAGTTCTTC. Protein sequence: CASSAVPGEGEQFF. Combining the CDR3 with reference TRBV2 and TRBJ2-1 gives the whole variable domain EPEVTQTPSHQVTQMGQEVILRCVPISNHLYFYWYRQILGQKVEFLVSFYNNEISEKSEIFDDQFSVERPDGSNFTLKIRSTKLEDSAMYFCASSAVPGEGEQFFGPGTRLTVL.

This chain connects TRBV13 to TRBJ2-3; 9 bases line up with TRBD1. The CDR3 extends over 16 amino acids. The J segment lost 3 bases and the V segment lost 5 bases, leaving 9 bases of the junction unmatched. Germline lookup yields CDR1 PRHDT and CDR2 FYEKMQ (reference sequence). The CDR3 nucleotides are TGTGCCAGCAGCCTTGCCCCCGGGACAGGGACAGATACGCAGTATTTT. Amino acid sequence: CASSLAPGTGTDTQYF.

The CDR3 loop is CASGVTYFTDTQYF. In DNA form, the CDR3 reads TGTGCTAGTGGTGTGACTTATTTCACAGATACGCAGTATTTT. The chain employs TRBV12-5 and TRBJ2-3; D ambiguous. V was clipped by 5 bases and J by 2 bases, with 11 bases between them. Per germline, CDR1 LGHNT and CDR2 FRNRAP. The CDR3 is made up of 14 amino acids.

This clone was seen only once. The V call is TRBV30, the J call TRBJ2-5; 9 bases fit TRBD2. Germline V gives CDR1 GTSNPN, CDR2 SVGIG (reference sequence). This CDR3 contains 14 residues. With V trimmed by 1 base and J by 2 bases, 2 bases remained unmatched. CDR3 in amino acids: CAWSGLAEQETQYF. The CDR3 region has the DNA TGTGCCTGGAGTGGACTAGCGGAGCAAGAGACCCAGTACTTC.

This rearrangement joins TRBV18 to TRBJ2-1, with D perhaps assigned TRBD1 or TRBD2 (5 bases each). Trimming pared 0 bases from V and 9 bases from J, leaving 9 bases between. Germline loops: CDR1 KGHSH, CDR2 LQKENI. The CDR3 is 13 residues long. The CDR3 is CASSPPDTSEQFF. The CDR3 DNA is TGTGCCAGCTCACCACCGGACACTAGTGAGCAGTTCTTC.

V gene TRBV25-1 combines with J gene TRBJ1-5; D is undetermined. The CDR3 spans 14 residues. From germline, CDR1 is MGHDK and CDR2 SYGVNS. Trimming shortened V by 3 bases and J by 0 bases, and 6 bases separated the two germline ends. The CDR3 is CASSEAGSNQPQHF. As DNA, the CDR3 is TGTGCCAGCAGTGAGGCAGGTAGCAATCAGCCCCAGCATTTT.

This clone showed up just once. This rearrangement joins TRBV18 to TRBJ1-1, with D perhaps TRBD1 (6 bases). CDR3 length: 16 residues. Germline V gene sequence: CDR1 KGHSH, CDR2 LQKENI. Trimming removed 1 base from V and 1 base from J, with 13 bases in between. CDR3 coding DNA: TGTGCCAGCTCACCACTGGCAGGGGCTACGAACACTGAAGCTTTCTTT. Translating it yields CASSPLAGATNTEAFF. Looking up the rest from reference TRBV18 and TRBJ1-1 gives the full variable domain: NAGVMQNPRHLVRRRGQEARLRCSPMKGHSHVYWYRQLPEEGLKFMVYLQKENIIDESGMPKERFSAEFPKEGPSILRIQQVVRGDSAAYFCASSPLAGATNTEAFFGQGTRLTVV.

The chain has TRBV2 and TRBJ1-5; D gene ambiguous. V was pared by 7 bases and J by 4 bases, with 8 bases between. CDR1 is SNHLY and CDR2 is FYNNEI in the germline V gene. This CDR3 is built from 12 residues. CDR3 DNA sequence: TGTGCCAGCAACGGTGATAATCAGCCCCAGCATTTT. It specifies CASNGDNQPQHF.

The chain joins TRBV11-2 to TRBJ2-1, with a possible D match to TRBD2 (7 bases). CDR3 length: 16 residues. Between the trimmed V and J ends, which lost 5 bases and 5 bases, there was a span of 19 bases. CDR1 is SGHAT, CDR2 FQNNGV, per germline. CDR3 sequence reads: CASSPRGASGNNEQFF. The CDR3 DNA follows: TGTGCCAGCAGCCCGAGGGGGGCTAGCGGCAACAATGAGCAGTTCTTC.